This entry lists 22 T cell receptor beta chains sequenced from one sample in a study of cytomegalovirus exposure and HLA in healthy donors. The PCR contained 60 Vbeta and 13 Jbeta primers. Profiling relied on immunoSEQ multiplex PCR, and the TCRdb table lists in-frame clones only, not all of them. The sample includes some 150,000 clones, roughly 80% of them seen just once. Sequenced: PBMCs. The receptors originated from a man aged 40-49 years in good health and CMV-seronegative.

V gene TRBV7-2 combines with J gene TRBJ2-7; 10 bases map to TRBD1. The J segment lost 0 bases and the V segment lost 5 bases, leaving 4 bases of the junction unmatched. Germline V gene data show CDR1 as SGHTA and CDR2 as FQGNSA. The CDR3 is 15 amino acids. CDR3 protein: CASSRRTGGSYEQYF. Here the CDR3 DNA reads TGTGCCAGCAGCCGGCGGACAGGGGGCTCCTACGAGCAGTACTTC.

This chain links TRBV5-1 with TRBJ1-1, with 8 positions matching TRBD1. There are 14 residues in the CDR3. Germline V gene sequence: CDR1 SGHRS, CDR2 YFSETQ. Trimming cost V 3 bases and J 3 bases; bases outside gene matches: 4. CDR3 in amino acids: CASSYTGGDTEAFF. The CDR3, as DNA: TGCGCCAGCAGCTACACAGGGGGGGACACTGAAGCTTTCTTT. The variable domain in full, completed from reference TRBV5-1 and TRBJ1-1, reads KAGVTQTPRYLIKTRGQQVTLSCSPISGHRSVSWYQQTPGQGLQFLFEYFSETQRNKGNFPGRFSGRQFSNSRSEMNVSTLELGDSALYLCASSYTGGDTEAFFGQGTRLTVV.

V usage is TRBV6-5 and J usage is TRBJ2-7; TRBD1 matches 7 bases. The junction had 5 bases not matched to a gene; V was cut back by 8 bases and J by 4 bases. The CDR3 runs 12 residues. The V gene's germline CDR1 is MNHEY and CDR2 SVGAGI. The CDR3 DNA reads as TGTGCCAGCGGGCAGGGGGTTTACGAGCAGTACTTC. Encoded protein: CASGQGVYEQYF.

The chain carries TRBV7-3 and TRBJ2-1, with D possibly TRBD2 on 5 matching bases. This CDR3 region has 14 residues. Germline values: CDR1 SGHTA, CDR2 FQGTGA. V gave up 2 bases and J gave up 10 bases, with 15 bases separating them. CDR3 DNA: TGTGCCAGCAGCTTATCCCGGGATAAAGGGGAGCAGTTCTTC. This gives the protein CASSLSRDKGEQFF.

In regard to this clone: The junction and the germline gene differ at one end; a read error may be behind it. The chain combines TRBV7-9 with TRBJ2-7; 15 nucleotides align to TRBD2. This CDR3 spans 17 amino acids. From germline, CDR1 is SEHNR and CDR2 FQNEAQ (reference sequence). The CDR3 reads CSSSSGLAGGGLDEQYF. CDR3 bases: TGTTCCAGCAGCTCAGGACTAGCGGGAGGGGGACTAGACGAGCAGTACTTC.

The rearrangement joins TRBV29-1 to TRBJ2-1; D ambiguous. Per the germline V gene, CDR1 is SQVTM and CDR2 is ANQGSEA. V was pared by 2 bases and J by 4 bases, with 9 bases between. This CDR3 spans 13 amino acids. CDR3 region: CSVEQAGYNEQFF. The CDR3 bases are TGCAGCGTTGAACAGGCTGGGTACAATGAGCAGTTCTTC.

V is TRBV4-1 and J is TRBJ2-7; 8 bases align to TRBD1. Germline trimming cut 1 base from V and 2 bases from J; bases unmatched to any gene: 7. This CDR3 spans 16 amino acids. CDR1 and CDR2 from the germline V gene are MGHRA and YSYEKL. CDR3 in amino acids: CASSQGRGQVTYEQYF. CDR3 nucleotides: TGCGCCAGCAGCCAAGGTAGGGGACAGGTCACCTACGAGCAGTACTTC.

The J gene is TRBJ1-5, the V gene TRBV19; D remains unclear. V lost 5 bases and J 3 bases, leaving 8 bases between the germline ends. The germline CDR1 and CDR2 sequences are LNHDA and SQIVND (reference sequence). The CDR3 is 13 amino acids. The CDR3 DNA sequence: TGTGCCAGTAGTTCCAGGCACAATCAGCCCCAGCATTTT. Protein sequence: CASSSRHNQPQHF.

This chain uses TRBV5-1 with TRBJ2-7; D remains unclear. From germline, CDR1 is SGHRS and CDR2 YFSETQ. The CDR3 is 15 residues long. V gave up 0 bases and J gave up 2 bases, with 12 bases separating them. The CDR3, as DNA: TGCGCCAGCAGCTTGGCCCCGACTCAAACCTACGAGCAGTACTTC. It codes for CASSLAPTQTYEQYF. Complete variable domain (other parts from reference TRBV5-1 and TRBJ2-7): KAGVTQTPRYLIKTRGQQVTLSCSPISGHRSVSWYQQTPGQGLQFLFEYFSETQRNKGNFPGRFSGRQFSNSRSEMNVSTLELGDSALYLCASSLAPTQTYEQYFGPGTRLTVT.

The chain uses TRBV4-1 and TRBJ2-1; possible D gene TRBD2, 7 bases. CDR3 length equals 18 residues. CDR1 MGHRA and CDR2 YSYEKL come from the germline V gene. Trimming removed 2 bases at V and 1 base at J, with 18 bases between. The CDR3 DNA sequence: TGCGCCAGCAGCCAAAGGGAGGGGACAATAAATTCCTACAATGAGCAGTTCTTC. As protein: CASSQREGTINSYNEQFF.

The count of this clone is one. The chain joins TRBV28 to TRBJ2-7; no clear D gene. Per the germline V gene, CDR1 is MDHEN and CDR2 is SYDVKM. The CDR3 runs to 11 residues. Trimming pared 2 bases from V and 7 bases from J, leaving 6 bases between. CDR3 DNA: TGTGCCAGCAGTTTACTACGGGAGCAGTACTTC. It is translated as CASSLLREQYF.

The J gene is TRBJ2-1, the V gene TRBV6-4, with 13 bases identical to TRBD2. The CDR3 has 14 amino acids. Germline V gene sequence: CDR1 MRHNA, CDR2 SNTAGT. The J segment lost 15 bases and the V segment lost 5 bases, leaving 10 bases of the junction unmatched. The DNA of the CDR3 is TGTGCCAGCAGTCAATCCGGGACTAGCGGGACCCTGTTCTTC. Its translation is CASSQSGTSGTLFF.

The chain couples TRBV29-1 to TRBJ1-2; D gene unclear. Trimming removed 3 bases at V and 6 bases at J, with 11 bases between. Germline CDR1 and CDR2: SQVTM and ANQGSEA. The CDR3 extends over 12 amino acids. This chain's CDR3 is CSVDGVPHGYTF. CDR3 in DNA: TGCAGCGTTGACGGAGTCCCTCATGGCTACACCTTC.

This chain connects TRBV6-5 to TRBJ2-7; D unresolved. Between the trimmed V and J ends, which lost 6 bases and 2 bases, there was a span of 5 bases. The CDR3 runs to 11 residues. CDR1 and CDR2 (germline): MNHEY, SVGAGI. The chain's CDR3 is CASRNTYEQYF. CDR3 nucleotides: TGTGCCAGCAGGAACACCTACGAGCAGTACTTC.

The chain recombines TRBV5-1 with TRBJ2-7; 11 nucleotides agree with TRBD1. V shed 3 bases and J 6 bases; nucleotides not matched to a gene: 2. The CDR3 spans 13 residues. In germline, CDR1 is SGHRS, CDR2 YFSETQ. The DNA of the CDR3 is TGCGCCAGCAGCTACGGGACAGGGGGCGAGCAGTACTTC. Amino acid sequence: CASSYGTGGEQYF. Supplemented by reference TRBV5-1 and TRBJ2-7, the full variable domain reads KAGVTQTPRYLIKTRGQQVTLSCSPISGHRSVSWYQQTPGQGLQFLFEYFSETQRNKGNFPGRFSGRQFSNSRSEMNVSTLELGDSALYLCASSYGTGGEQYFGPGTRLTVT.

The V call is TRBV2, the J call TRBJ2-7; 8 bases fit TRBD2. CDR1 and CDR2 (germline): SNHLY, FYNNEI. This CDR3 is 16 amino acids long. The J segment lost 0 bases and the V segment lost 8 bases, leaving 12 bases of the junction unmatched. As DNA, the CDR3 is TGTGCCAGCGCCAGCCCAGCGGGGGCCGCCTCCTACGAGCAGTACTTC. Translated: CASASPAGAASYEQYF.

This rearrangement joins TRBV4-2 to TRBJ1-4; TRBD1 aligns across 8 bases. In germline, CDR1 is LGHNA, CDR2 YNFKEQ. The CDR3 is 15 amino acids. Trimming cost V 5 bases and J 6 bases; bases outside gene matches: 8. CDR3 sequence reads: CASSSYRGGDEKLFF. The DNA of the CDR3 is TGTGCCAGCAGCTCGTACAGGGGGGGCGATGAAAAACTGTTTTTT.

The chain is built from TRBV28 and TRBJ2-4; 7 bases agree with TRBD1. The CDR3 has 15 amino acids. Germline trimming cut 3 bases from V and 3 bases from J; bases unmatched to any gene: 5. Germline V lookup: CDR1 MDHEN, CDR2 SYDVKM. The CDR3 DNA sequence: TGTGCCAGCAGTTTCACGGACAGGTACAAAAACATTCAGTACTTC. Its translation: CASSFTDRYKNIQYF.

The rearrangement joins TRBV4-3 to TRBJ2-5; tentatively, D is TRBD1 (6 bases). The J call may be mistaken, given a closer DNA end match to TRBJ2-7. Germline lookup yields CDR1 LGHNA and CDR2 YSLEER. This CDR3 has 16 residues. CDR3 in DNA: TGCGCCAGCAGCCAAGCGAACAGGGAACCCTCCTACGAGCAGTACTTC. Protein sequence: CASSQANREPSYEQYF.

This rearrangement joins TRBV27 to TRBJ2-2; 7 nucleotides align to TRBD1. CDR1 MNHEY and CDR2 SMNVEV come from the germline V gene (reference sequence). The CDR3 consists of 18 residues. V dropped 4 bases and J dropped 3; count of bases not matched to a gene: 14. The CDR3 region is CASSSPLSTGQYTGELFF. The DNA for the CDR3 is TGTGCCAGCAGTTCACCCCTTTCGACAGGGCAGTACACCGGGGAGCTGTTTTTT.

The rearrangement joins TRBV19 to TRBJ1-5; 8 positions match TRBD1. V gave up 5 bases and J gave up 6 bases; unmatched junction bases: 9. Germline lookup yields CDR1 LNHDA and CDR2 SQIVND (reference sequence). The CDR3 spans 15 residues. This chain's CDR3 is CASSPGQGVGQPQHF. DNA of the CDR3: TGTGCCAGTAGTCCCGGACAGGGAGTTGGTCAGCCCCAGCATTTT.

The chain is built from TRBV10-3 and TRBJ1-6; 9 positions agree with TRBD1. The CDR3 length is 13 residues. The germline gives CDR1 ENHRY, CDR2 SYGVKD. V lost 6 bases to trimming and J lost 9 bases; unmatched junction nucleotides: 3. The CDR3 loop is CAIRGQGGSPLHF. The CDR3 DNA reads TGTGCCATCAGGGGACAGGGTGGTTCACCCCTCCACTTT.